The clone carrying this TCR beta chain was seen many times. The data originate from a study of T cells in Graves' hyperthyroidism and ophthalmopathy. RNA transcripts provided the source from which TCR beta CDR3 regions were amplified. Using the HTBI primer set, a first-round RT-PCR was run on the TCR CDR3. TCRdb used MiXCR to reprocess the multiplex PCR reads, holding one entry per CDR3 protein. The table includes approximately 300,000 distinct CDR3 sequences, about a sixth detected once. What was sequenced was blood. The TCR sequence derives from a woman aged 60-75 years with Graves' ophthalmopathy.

For the CDR3, the DNA is TGTGCCAGCAGTGAAGAAGGAAATCAGCCCCAGCATTTT. Protein product: CASSEEGNQPQHF. The gene calls are TRBV2 and TRBJ1-5; D call uncertain. This CDR3 has 13 amino acids. Trimming left V 1 base short and J 4 bases short, with 5 bases between. Germline CDR1 SNHLY, CDR2 FYNNEI.